This TCR beta chain stems from a study of T cells after yellow fever vaccination. CDR3 length: 15 residues. The germline V and J ends were trimmed by 0 bases and 7 bases, with 10 bases remaining between them. The germline V gene has CDR1 SGHAT and CDR2 FQNNGV. MiXCR, applied by TCRdb to the 5' RACE reads, yields one record per CDR3 protein. The sample has hundreds of thousands of distinct CDR3 sequences, around 12% seen once. Study results and caveats: The secondary T-cell response peaked on day 5, not day 15, but was weaker.

Worth noting for this clonotype: No antigen is known for it.

This receptor was obtained from a man in his late teens or twenties who received the YFV17D yellow fever vaccine. The sample was CD4+ T cells sorted from PBMCs, taken 15 days after the yellow fever booster vaccination. The rearrangement links TRBV11-2 to TRBJ1-6; D not resolved. The CDR3 coding sequence is TGTGCCAGCAGCTTAGAGTGGGAGTCCAATTCACCCCTCCACTTT. As protein: CASSLEWESNSPLHF.